This TCR beta chain was sequenced in a study of glioma-infiltrating T cells (dated by TCRdb to about 2016). Looking at the study overall: Low-grade gliomas were WHO grade II oligodendrogliomas or astrocytomas, and glioblastomas were WHO grade IV tumors sampled at initial rather than recurrent diagnosis. Before surgery, glioma patients were given dexamethasone for six or fewer days. To gauge divergence between tissue and blood T-cell populations, every tissue-infiltrating repertoire was compared against the peripheral blood repertoire from the same patient. Three low-grade glioma patients, seven to nine primary glioblastoma patients, and three non-glioma patients who contributed non-neoplastic brain tissue made up the paired cohort. Sequencing coverage of about 4- to 11-fold of 900,000 to 1,000,000 peripheral T cells was targeted for blood libraries. The study sequenced TCR alpha- and beta-chain repertoires from glioma tissue, from non-neoplastic brain tissue and from matched peripheral blood mononuclear cells. General findings and caveats noted by the study authors: Group comparisons rested on small numbers: three non-neoplastic, three low-grade glioma and fewer than ten glioblastoma patients. Patients with low tissue-blood divergence were marked by a signature set of shared blood CDR3 motifs, and that set was depleted in highly divergent patients. VJ-independent divergence between tissue and blood was found to be below expectation in non-neoplastic patients but above expectation in all gliomas, particularly low-grade gliomas. Only a very small number of CDR3 sequences turned up in both tissue and blood, a result put down to high CDR3 diversity combined with limited sampling.

The iRepertoire nested amplicon-rescue multiplex PCR (arm-PCR) platform was used to amplify TCR alpha and beta CDR3 regions from RNA. One-step reverse transcription and amplification used about 90-400 ng of tissue mRNA or PBMC total RNA as input. After bead purification, a secondary multiplex PCR added Illumina adapters, and libraries were gel-purified between 200 and 400 bp. Demultiplexing relied on internal 6-nucleotide barcodes carried by the libraries. Sequencing of libraries was performed on an Illumina MiSeq with 2x220 or 2x250 nucleotide paired-end reads. The authors' analysis ran thus. Paired reads were merged using FLASH 1.2.11 and were aligned to the GRCh37 human genome using BWA-MEM, after which TRA and TRB reads were extracted. An IMGT-derived reference of cassette sequences and CDR3 motifs, with pseudogenes included, was used for V and J assignment. Reads were translated in three frames, and productive CDR3s were defined as those with a C...FGXG motif and no stop codons. Unique combinations of V-J cassette pair and CDR3 amino acid sequence were defined as clonotypes. Reads were filtered by Hamming distance, with the threshold set by the sequence error rate of each sample in mapped regions. The public reads were reprocessed in TCRdb via fastp at Q25 and MiXCR, keeping in-frame beta chains. Rows with one shared CDR3 protein collapse into an entry with the most common genes and DNA. The V and J calls, along with clone size, are taken from TCRdb and not from the paper's own processing. For this sample there are more than 300,000 distinct CDR3 sequences; about 40% appear just once. In total, the top ten clones hold around 12% of the sample.

This clonotype has a single count. The antigen it recognizes is unknown. The junction shows a germline mismatch at one end, possibly a read error. The germline V gene yields MGHRA for CDR1 and YSYEKL for CDR2. Including the terminal cysteine and phenylalanine, the CDR3 comprises 17 residues. Just CDR3 DNA is preserved here, 51 bases in frame from base 1. Immediately after resection, surgical brain or tumor specimens were cryofrozen in liquid nitrogen, with peripheral blood cells collected concurrently. The material sequenced was glioma tissue, nonneoplastic brain tissue, or PBMCs (not recorded which). The sequence came from a human donor with low-grade glioma or glioblastoma, undergoing nonglioma brain surgery, or in good health (not recorded which). This chain joins TRBV4-1 to TRBJ2-5; the D segment could be TRBD2, given 7 matching bases. This receptor has the CDR3 CASGQNKGGGSQETQYF. In nucleotide form, the sequence is TGCGCCAGCGGCCAAAATAAGGGGGGCGGGAGCCAAGAGACCCAGTACTTC.